Presented here are 18 T cell receptor beta chains from one specimen sequenced in a study of post-analysis software for immune sequencing data. Whole-study results and caveats: Five or six TRBV segments appeared more often in patients than in controls, and TRBV5-6, TRBV5-1 and TRBV20-1 were among these.

Every TCR beta cDNA library bore unique molecular identifiers. TCRdb reprocessed the PCR reads with MiXCR, giving one entry per CDR3 protein. The table has more than 500,000 distinct CDR3 sequences, around a third seen once. What these receptors recognize is not known. The sequenced material came from blood. Receptor source: a girl under 18 with multiple sclerosis.

The table lists this clonotype with a few counts. The gene calls are TRBV7-2 and TRBJ2-3; no firm D call. Per germline, CDR1 SGHTA and CDR2 FQGNSA. This CDR3 comprises 13 residues. Trimming removed 5 bases from V and 4 bases from J, with 10 bases in between. DNA of the CDR3: TGTGCCAGCAGCCCTAGGGTACCAGATACGCAGTATTTT. Translation: CASSPRVPDTQYF.

This clonotype was counted only a few times. This chain links TRBV15 with TRBJ2-5, with D perhaps matching TRBD1 or TRBD2 (5 bases each). This CDR3 comprises 12 residues. Trimming cost V 0 bases and J 9 bases, with 8 bases left between them. Germline values: CDR1 LNHNV, CDR2 YYDKDF (reference sequence). CDR3 residues: CATSRDGGAQYF. CDR3 nucleotides: TGTGCCACCAGCAGAGATGGGGGAGCCCAGTACTTC.

V and J are TRBV12-3 or TRBV12-4 and TRBJ1-5; D uncertain. V was trimmed by 7 bases and J by 3 bases, leaving 10 bases between them. The CDR3 runs 13 residues. CDR3 loop: CASKIRNNQPQHF. CDR3 DNA sequence: TGTGCCAGCAAAATCAGAAACAATCAGCCCCAGCATTTT.

The chain employs TRBV7-2 and TRBJ2-3; D gene unclear. V was pared by 5 bases and J by 7 bases, with 10 bases between. Germline lookup yields CDR1 SGHTA and CDR2 FQGNSA. The CDR3 is 12 amino acids. CDR3 DNA: TGTGCCAGCAGCCAAGTCTCCTATACGCAGTATTTT. Protein sequence: CASSQVSYTQYF.

On this clonotype: Compared with germline, one end of the junction differs, possibly owing to a read error. This sequence joins TRBV7-3 and TRBJ2-3; perhaps TRBD2 as D (5 bases). This CDR3 has 16 residues. CDR1 is SGHTA and CDR2 is FQGTGA in the germline V gene. This chain's CDR3 is CASSLRPSGATDTRYF. The CDR3 DNA sequence: TGTGCCAGCAGCCTGAGGCCGAGCGGCGCCACAGATACGCGGTATTTT.

The J gene is TRBJ1-4, the V gene TRBV6-6, with D possibly matching TRBD1 (6 bases). Trimming cost V 6 bases and J 8 bases, with 13 bases left between them. Per the germline V gene, CDR1 is MNHNY and CDR2 is SVGAGI (reference sequence). CDR3 length: 13 residues. The CDR3 loop reads CASRKQGWEKLFF. The CDR3, as DNA: TGTGCCAGCAGAAAACAGGGATGGGAAAAACTGTTTTTT.

This chain joins TRBV7-8 and TRBJ2-6, with 7 bases aligning to TRBD2. V lost 1 base, J lost 2 bases, and 2 bases stayed unmatched. The CDR3 extends over 16 amino acids. In germline, CDR1 is SGHVS, CDR2 FQNEAQ. The CDR3 sequence is CASSLVSGAGANVLTF. CDR3 bases: TGTGCCAGCAGCTTAGTCAGCGGGGCTGGGGCCAACGTCCTGACTTTC. Full variable domain (missing parts from reference TRBV7-8 and TRBJ2-6): GAGVSQSPRYKVAKRGQDVALRCDPISGHVSLFWYQQALGQGPEFLTYFQNEAQLDKSGLPSDRFFAERPEGSVSTLKIQRTQQEDSAVYLCASSLVSGAGANVLTFGAGSRLTVL.

This clonotype has just one count. The chain links TRBV2 to TRBJ1-5; TRBD1 might be the D (6 bases). CDR1 is SNHLY, CDR2 FYNNEI, per germline. This CDR3 spans 15 amino acids. V lost 2 bases, J lost 2 bases, and 10 bases lay in between. The CDR3 here is CASSEFYRGNQPQHF. The CDR3 region has the DNA TGTGCCAGCAGTGAATTCTACAGGGGCAATCAGCCCCAGCATTTT.

This clonotype was counted a few times. V gene TRBV15 combines with J gene TRBJ1-2; tentative D call: TRBD1 (6 bases). The ends were cut back, 3 bases at V and 6 bases at J, with 17 bases in the middle. CDR3 length: 15 residues. The germline V gene has CDR1 LNHNV and CDR2 YYDKDF (reference sequence). The CDR3 loop is CATSSSTWGLDGYTF. CDR3 sequence (DNA): TGTGCCACCAGCAGCTCTACATGGGGGCTCGATGGCTACACCTTC.

This clonotype was seen a few times. The chain is built from TRBV11-1 and TRBJ2-3; TRBD2 agrees at 9 bases. The CDR3 has 17 amino acids. V was pared by 3 bases and J by 1 base, with 8 bases of the junction left unmatched. CDR1 and CDR2 (germline): SGHAT, FQDESV (reference sequence). CDR3 residues: CASSFFSGGLRTDTQYF. The CDR3 nucleotides are TGTGCCAGCAGCTTTTTCAGCGGGGGGCTACGCACAGATACGCAGTATTTT. Full variable domain (outside the CDR3, taken from reference TRBV11-1 and TRBJ2-3): EAEVAQSPRYKITEKSQAVAFWCDPISGHATLYWYRQILGQGPELLVQFQDESVVDDSQLPKDRFSAERLKGVDSTLKIQPAELGDSAMYLCASSFFSGGLRTDTQYFGPGTRLTVL.

This clonotype was seen a few times. V and J are TRBV5-1 and TRBJ1-1; possibly TRBD1 for D (6 bases). Germline CDR1 and CDR2: SGHRS and YFSETQ. The CDR3 consists of 17 residues. The V end was cut by 0 bases, the J end by 0 bases, with 15 bases between. The CDR3 region has the DNA TGCGCCAGCAGCTTGGTGGGGGCAGGGGTATTGAACACTGAAGCTTTCTTT. Encoded protein: CASSLVGAGVLNTEAFF.

The chain has TRBV7-9 and TRBJ1-1, with TRBD1 identical over 7 bases. The CDR3 runs 14 residues. Germline V CDR1 and CDR2: SEHNR, FQNEAQ (reference sequence). The V and J ends lost 7 bases and 3 bases, in that order; junction bases with no gene match: 8. In DNA form, the CDR3 reads TGTGCCAGCATCCATGGACAGGCGTACACTGAAGCTTTCTTT. This translates into CASIHGQAYTEAFF.

J is TRBJ2-1 and V is TRBV10-3; possibly TRBD1 or TRBD2 for D (5 bases each). The germline V and J ends were trimmed by 4 bases and 8 bases, with 12 bases remaining between them. Germline values: CDR1 ENHRY, CDR2 SYGVKD. The CDR3 spans 13 residues. For the CDR3, the DNA is TGTGCCATCAGTGGTTGGGGGAAGGATGAGCAGTTCTTC. It is translated as CAISGWGKDEQFF.

The gene calls are TRBV5-4 and TRBJ2-5; TRBD2 matches 7 bases. The DNA end is more similar to TRBJ2-7, so the J call may be wrong. CDR3 length equals 13 residues. CDR1 is SGHNT and CDR2 is YYREEE in the germline V gene (reference sequence). DNA for the CDR3: TGTGCCAGCAGCTCACCTGGGGGGGACGAGCAGTACTTC. It translates to CASSSPGGDEQYF.

V is TRBV10-3 and J is TRBJ2-2; the D is unclear. CDR1 is ENHRY, CDR2 SYGVKD, per germline. V was clipped by 6 bases and J by 3 bases, with 8 bases between them. The CDR3 is made up of 13 amino acids. Here the CDR3 DNA reads TGTGCCATCAGGTCGGATGACACCGGGGAGCTGTTTTTT. This sequence encodes CAIRSDDTGELFF.

The V call is TRBV11-2, the J call TRBJ2-6, with TRBD2 identical over 7 bases. Trimming cost V 2 bases and J 0 bases; bases outside gene matches: 7. The CDR3 sequence is 18 residues long. CDR1 is SGHAT, CDR2 FQNNGV, per germline. The CDR3 nucleotides are TGTGCCAGCAGCTTATTCGGGGGGAACCCCTCTGGGGCCAACGTCCTGACTTTC. Residues: CASSLFGGNPSGANVLTF.

The rearrangement uses TRBV20-1 and TRBJ2-5, with 8 positions matching TRBD1. The assigned J gene may be wrong: the sequence end matches TRBJ2-7 better. The germline V gene encodes CDR1 DFQATT and CDR2 SNEGSKA (reference sequence). The CDR3 runs 13 residues. The CDR3 region is CSARGQGAYEQYF. CDR3 coding DNA: TGCAGTGCTCGAGGACAGGGTGCCTACGAGCAGTACTTC.

The chain is built from TRBV19 and TRBJ1-5; D ambiguous. The CDR3 is 11 residues long. The germline V gene encodes CDR1 LNHDA and CDR2 SQIVND (reference sequence). Trimming took off 5 bases at V and 3 bases at J, with 2 bases between the two ends. The CDR3 bases are TGTGCCAGTAGTGACAATCAGCCCCAGCATTTT. It encodes CASSDNQPQHF.